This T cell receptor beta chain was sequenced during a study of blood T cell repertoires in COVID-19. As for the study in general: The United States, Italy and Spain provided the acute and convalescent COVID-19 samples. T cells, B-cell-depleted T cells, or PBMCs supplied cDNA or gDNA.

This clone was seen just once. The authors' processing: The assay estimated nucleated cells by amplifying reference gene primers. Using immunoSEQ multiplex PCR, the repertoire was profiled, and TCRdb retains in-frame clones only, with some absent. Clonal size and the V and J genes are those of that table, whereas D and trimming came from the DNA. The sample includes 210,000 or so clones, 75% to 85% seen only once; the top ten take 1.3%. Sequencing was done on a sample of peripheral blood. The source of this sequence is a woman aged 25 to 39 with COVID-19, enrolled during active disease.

The CDR3 sequence is CASSLAAGLGEAFF. In DNA, the CDR3 is TGTGCCAGCAGCTTGGCGGCGGGCTTGGGTGAAGCTTTCTTT. This rearrangement joins TRBV5-4 to TRBJ1-1, with D unresolved. The V and J ends lost 0 bases and 7 bases respectively, with 13 bases between them. The germline V gene has CDR1 SGHNT and CDR2 YYREEE (reference sequence). The CDR3 contains 14 residues.